What follows are 30 T cell receptor beta chains derived from one specimen sequenced in a study of cytomegalovirus exposure and HLA in healthy donors. PCR was performed using 60 Vbeta and 13 Jbeta primers. Sequencing was performed with immunoSEQ multiplex PCR; in TCRdb, only in-frame clones are kept and a portion is missing. The sample contains roughly 110,000 clones, 55% to 85% of which appear only once. Sequences were obtained from PBMCs. The receptors were gathered from a man aged 25 to 40 in good health and CMV-seronegative.

V gene TRBV30 combines with J gene TRBJ2-5; 10 bases map to TRBD2. The J call is in doubt because the DNA end fits TRBJ2-7 better. The CDR3 sequence is 13 residues long. Germline loops: CDR1 GTSNPN, CDR2 SVGIG (reference sequence). The CDR3 DNA reads TGTGCCGGAAGGACTAGCGGAGGTTACGAGCAGTACTTC. Translating it yields CAGRTSGGYEQYF.

CDR3 loop: CASSNRGSWYGYTF. As DNA, the CDR3 is TGTGCCAGTAGTAACAGGGGAAGTTGGTATGGCTACACCTTC. The genes are TRBV19 and TRBJ1-2; 7 bases align to TRBD1. Germline V gene sequence: CDR1 LNHDA, CDR2 SQIVND (reference sequence). The V segment lost 4 bases and the J segment 5 bases; nucleotides outside the gene matches: 7. This CDR3 is 14 amino acids long.

V and J are TRBV18 and TRBJ2-7; 11 nucleotides match TRBD1. This CDR3 is built from 17 residues. V lost 2 bases, J lost 6 bases, and 12 bases stayed unmatched. Germline lookup yields CDR1 KGHSH and CDR2 LQKENI. The CDR3 DNA follows: TGTGCCAGCTCACCATCACTTGCCGGGACAGGGGGTGGCGAGCAGTACTTC. Translation gives CASSPSLAGTGGGEQYF.

V is TRBV6-6 and J is TRBJ1-1; the D gene is possibly TRBD1 (5 bases). The germline V gene has CDR1 MNHNY and CDR2 SVGAGI (reference sequence). The CDR3 covers 16 residues. V was cut by 2 bases and J by 3 bases, with 16 bases left in between. In DNA, the CDR3 is TGTGCCAGCAGTTACCCCCAGGGAAGAACGGACACTGAAGCTTTCTTT. It translates to CASSYPQGRTDTEAFF.

The rearrangement links TRBV2 to TRBJ2-1; 7 nucleotides match TRBD1. Germline lookup yields CDR1 SNHLY and CDR2 FYNNEI. This CDR3 comprises 16 residues. V lost 3 bases, J lost 3 bases, and 8 bases stayed unmatched. The CDR3 region has the DNA TGTGCCAGCAGTGAGTTGGTGACAGGGATCTACAATGAGCAGTTCTTC. It encodes CASSELVTGIYNEQFF.

This clone was observed a single time. The gene calls are TRBV10-2 and TRBJ2-1; 9 nucleotides line up with TRBD2. Unmatched junction bases numbered 3, after V lost 3 bases and J lost 3 bases. The CDR3 spans 15 residues. Germline V gene data show CDR1 as WSHSY and CDR2 as SAAADI. Written as DNA, the CDR3 is TGCGCCAGCAGTGATACTAGCGGGTACTACAATGAGCAGTTCTTC. Translated: CASSDTSGYYNEQFF.

The genes are TRBV30 and TRBJ1-1; no firm D call. V lost 2 bases and J 9 bases, leaving 10 bases between the germline ends. This CDR3 spans 11 amino acids. In germline, CDR1 is GTSNPN, CDR2 SVGIG (reference sequence). For the CDR3, the DNA is TGTGCCTGGAGTACGAGCCGAAAAGCTTTCTTT. The encoded protein is CAWSTSRKAFF.

The J gene is TRBJ1-2, the V gene TRBV29-1, with a tentative D call TRBD1 (6 bases). The length of the CDR3 is 14 residues. Germline lookup yields CDR1 SQVTM and CDR2 ANQGSEA. The V end was cut by 3 bases, the J end by 4 bases, with 15 bases between. CDR3 nucleotides: TGCAGCGTTGAGGGCCGGGGGGCAGGCTATGGCTACACCTTC. Protein product: CSVEGRGAGYGYTF. Together with reference TRBV29-1 and TRBJ1-2, the CDR3 gives the full variable domain: SAVISQKPSRDICQRGTSLTIQCQVDSQVTMMFWYRQQPGQSLTLIATANQGSEATYESGFVIDKFPISRPNLTFSTLTVSNMSPEDSSIYLCSVEGRGAGYGYTFGSGTRLTVV.

The gene calls are TRBV2 and TRBJ2-3; tentatively, D is TRBD2 (6 bases). V was trimmed by 6 bases and J by 6 bases, leaving 16 bases between them. Looked up from germline, CDR1 is SNHLY and CDR2 is FYNNEI. This CDR3 is built from 14 residues. The CDR3 reads CASRPGAGPDTQYF. CDR3 nucleotide sequence: TGTGCCAGCAGGCCCGGGGCGGGGCCCGATACGCAGTATTTT.

This chain uses TRBV4-1 with TRBJ2-5; TRBD1 aligns across 7 bases. The CDR3 is made up of 15 amino acids. The J segment lost 2 bases and the V segment lost 8 bases, leaving 11 bases of the junction unmatched. Per the germline V gene, CDR1 is MGHRA and CDR2 is YSYEKL. CDR3 bases: TGCGCCAGCGGCCCTGGGACAGCCCCTCAAGAGACCCAGTACTTC. This encodes CASGPGTAPQETQYF.

CDR3 protein: CASSVGLAVVTDTQYF. CDR3 in DNA: TGTGCCAGCAGTGTAGGACTAGCGGTAGTCACAGATACGCAGTATTTT. The chain uses TRBV25-1 and TRBJ2-3; 10 bases match TRBD2. Germline V gives CDR1 MGHDK, CDR2 SYGVNS. This CDR3 spans 16 amino acids. V was pared by 4 bases and J by 2 bases, with 6 bases of the junction left unmatched.

This clone appeared a few times. This chain joins TRBV2 and TRBJ2-3, with 7 bases that match TRBD2. With V trimmed by 8 bases and J by 0 bases, 5 bases remained unmatched. CDR1 and CDR2 (germline): SNHLY, FYNNEI. CDR3 size: 14 residues. CDR3 DNA: TGTGCCAGCGGGGGGGTGTGGAGCACAGATACGCAGTATTTT. It encodes CASGGVWSTDTQYF. The full variable domain, in which reference TRBV2 and TRBJ2-3 provide the parts outside the CDR3, is EPEVTQTPSHQVTQMGQEVILRCVPISNHLYFYWYRQILGQKVEFLVSFYNNEISEKSEIFDDQFSVERPDGSNFTLKIRSTKLEDSAMYFCASGGVWSTDTQYFGPGTRLTVL.

The J gene is TRBJ2-3, the V gene TRBV7-3, with 10 bases fitting TRBD2. The CDR3 sequence is 13 residues long. The J segment lost 6 bases and the V segment lost 8 bases, leaving 5 bases of the junction unmatched. In germline, CDR1 is SGHTA, CDR2 FQGTGA. CDR3 region: CASGSGRDDTQYF. The CDR3 region has the DNA TGTGCCAGCGGGAGCGGGAGGGACGATACGCAGTATTTT.

This clone has more than one count but fewer than ten. This chain uses TRBV10-3 with TRBJ2-5; 11 nucleotides agree with TRBD1. Germline V lookup: CDR1 ENHRY, CDR2 SYGVKD. The CDR3 covers 16 residues. Trimming at V came to 6 bases and at J to 4 bases, leaving 10 bases not matched to a gene. The DNA for the CDR3 is TGTGCCATCAGGGAAGGACAGGGGGCAGAAAGAGAGACCCAGTACTTC. It encodes CAIREGQGAERETQYF.

This clone has a handful of counts. As DNA, the CDR3 is TGTGCCAGCAGAAACAGGGTCTCAACAGCTTTCTTT. Translated: CASRNRVSTAFF. This sequence joins TRBV6-1 and TRBJ1-1; tentatively, D is TRBD1 (6 bases). Trimming removed 6 bases from V and 10 bases from J, with 15 bases in between. This CDR3 has 12 amino acids. Germline V CDR1 and CDR2: MNHNS, SASEGT.

The J gene is TRBJ1-1, the V gene TRBV4-1, with D unclear. Germline loops: CDR1 MGHRA, CDR2 YSYEKL. V was pared by 7 bases and J by 7 bases, with 16 bases between. This CDR3 has 13 residues. The CDR3 loop reads CASTPAFGDEAFF. The DNA of the CDR3 is TGCGCCAGCACCCCCGCTTTCGGAGATGAAGCTTTCTTT.

This chain joins TRBV10-2 and TRBJ1-4; 7 bases map to TRBD1. CDR3 length equals 13 residues. V trimming: 6 bases; J trimming: 4 bases; junction bases outside the gene matches: 2. Germline CDR1 WSHSY, CDR2 SAAADI. The CDR3 is CASRDRINEKLFF. DNA for the CDR3: TGCGCCAGCAGGGACAGGATTAATGAAAAACTGTTTTTT.

This clone was picked up one time. The chain uses TRBV28 and TRBJ1-2, with a tentative D call TRBD1 (5 bases). Germline V gives CDR1 MDHEN, CDR2 SYDVKM. Between the trimmed V and J ends, which lost 2 bases and 8 bases, there was a span of 24 bases. The CDR3 covers 17 residues. The CDR3 DNA follows: TGTGCCAGCAGTTTAGCTAGTTCGGGGGTGGCTGGAAGGGGCTACACCTTC. Amino acid sequence: CASSLASSGVAGRGYTF.

This rearrangement joins TRBV5-4 to TRBJ1-4; maybe TRBD1 (5 bases). Trimming shortened V by 0 bases and J by 8 bases, and 11 bases separated the two germline ends. The CDR3 runs 14 residues. Germline V CDR1 and CDR2: SGHNT, YYREEE (reference sequence). The CDR3 bases are TGTGCCAGCAGCTTGGATTCCAGGGTAGAAAAACTGTTTTTT. Protein product: CASSLDSRVEKLFF. The complete variable domain, with remaining parts taken from reference TRBV5-4 and TRBJ1-4, reads ETGVTQSPTHLIKTRGQQVTLRCSSQSGHNTVSWYQQALGQGPQFIFQYYREEENGRGNFPPRFSGLQFPNYSSELNVNALELDDSALYLCASSLDSRVEKLFFGSGTQLSVL.

This sequence joins TRBV2 and TRBJ2-1; possibly TRBD2 for D (5 bases). Germline V gene sequence: CDR1 SNHLY, CDR2 FYNNEI. CDR3 length equals 13 residues. V gave up 5 bases and J gave up 7 bases, with 12 bases separating them. For the CDR3, the DNA is TGTGCCAGCAGTATAGGACTGGGAAATGAGCAGTTCTTC. Its translation: CASSIGLGNEQFF.

Of note for this clone: At the DNA level, this CDR3 is encoded by other sequences in the same sample as well. V and J are TRBV6-5 and TRBJ2-7; 11 bases fit TRBD1. V was clipped by 2 bases and J by 4 bases; unmatched bases: 4. This CDR3 spans 15 amino acids. Germline loops: CDR1 MNHEY, CDR2 SVGAGI. The CDR3 sequence is CASSYRGQGAYEQYF. The CDR3 DNA is TGTGCCAGCAGTTACCGCGGACAGGGGGCTTACGAGCAGTACTTC.

This chain links TRBV5-1 with TRBJ2-7; the D is unclear. Deletions cut 0 bases from V and 0 bases from J, with 16 bases between. The CDR3 totals 17 residues. Germline values: CDR1 SGHRS, CDR2 YFSETQ. The CDR3 nucleotides read TGCGCCAGCAGCTTGGTATACTCCCAAGCGAACTCCTACGAGCAGTACTTC. Amino acids: CASSLVYSQANSYEQYF.

The DNA for the CDR3 is TGTGCCAGCAGTTTGAGATCGCCTGGGGCCAACGTCCTGACTTTC. This codes for CASSLRSPGANVLTF. The chain joins TRBV28 to TRBJ2-6; D remains unclear. V was shortened by 3 bases and J by 2 bases, with 8 bases between the two germline ends. Germline V gene data show CDR1 as MDHEN and CDR2 as SYDVKM. The CDR3 length is 15 residues.

In DNA, the CDR3 is TGTGCCAGCAGCGGGGGACTAGCGGGATCACGAGACGAGCAGTACTTC. This sequence encodes CASSGGLAGSRDEQYF. This chain uses TRBV11-2 with TRBJ2-7, with TRBD2 matching 13 bases. The germline CDR1 and CDR2 sequences are SGHAT and FQNNGV. The CDR3 length is 16 residues. Germline trimming cut 5 bases from V and 5 bases from J; bases unmatched to any gene: 9.

The chain joins TRBV5-1 to TRBJ2-1; 11 bases are shared with TRBD2. CDR1 is SGHRS and CDR2 is YFSETQ in the germline V gene. V was pared by 1 base and J by 8 bases, with 20 bases of the junction left unmatched. The length of the CDR3 is 20 residues. The CDR3 here is CASSLRMVTSGKTYTDEQFF. The CDR3 coding sequence is TGCGCCAGCAGCTTGCGTATGGTGACTAGCGGGAAAACCTACACGGATGAGCAGTTCTTC.

The genes are TRBV9 and TRBJ2-5; 8 bases fit TRBD1. The CDR3 extends over 16 amino acids. CDR1 SGDLS and CDR2 YYNGEE come from the germline V gene. The ends lost 0 bases at V and 5 bases at J; junction bases unmatched: 9. The CDR3: CASSVAVQGALETQYF. The CDR3 nucleotides are TGTGCCAGCAGCGTAGCCGTGCAGGGGGCGTTGGAGACCCAGTACTTC. The full variable domain, with the rest looked up from reference TRBV9 and TRBJ2-5, is DSGVTQTPKHLITATGQRVTLRCSPRSGDLSVYWYQQSLDQGLQFLIQYYNGEERAKGNILERFSAQQFPDLHSELNLSSLELGDSALYFCASSVAVQGALETQYFGPGTRLLVL.

This chain joins TRBV7-7 and TRBJ2-2; D possibly corresponds to TRBD2 (6 bases). Trimming left V 0 bases short and J 5 bases short, with 16 bases between. The CDR3 sequence is 17 residues long. The germline gives CDR1 SSHAT, CDR2 FNYEAQ (reference sequence). Here the CDR3 DNA reads TGTGCCAGCAGCTTAGCGTCCGGGAGAGGAGAAACCGGGGAGCTGTTTTTT. Translation: CASSLASGRGETGELFF.

The chain carries TRBV19 and TRBJ2-2; 8 bases line up with TRBD2. V gave up 6 bases and J gave up 6 bases; unmatched junction bases: 12. The CDR3 consists of 16 residues. Per the germline V gene, CDR1 is LNHDA and CDR2 is SQIVND (reference sequence). CDR3 sequence reads: CASRRISGGLAGELFF. CDR3 coding DNA: TGTGCCAGTAGGAGAATCAGCGGGGGCCTCGCCGGGGAGCTGTTTTTT.

DNA for the CDR3: TGTGCCAGTAGTATAGTCGATCAGCCCCAGCATTTT. It yields the protein CASSIVDQPQHF. The chain links TRBV19 to TRBJ1-5; no clear D. Deletions cut 1 base from V and 5 bases from J, with 3 bases between. The CDR3 totals 12 residues. Germline V gives CDR1 LNHDA, CDR2 SQIVND (reference sequence).

The genes are TRBV28 and TRBJ2-7; 9 bases map to TRBD1. CDR3 length: 15 residues. Germline V gene lookup returns CDR1 MDHEN and CDR2 SYDVKM. J was trimmed by 0 bases and V by 6 bases; bases with no gene match: 6. CDR3 coding DNA: TGTGCCAGCAGCTGGGACAGGGCGGGCTCCTACGAGCAGTACTTC. Translation gives CASSWDRAGSYEQYF.